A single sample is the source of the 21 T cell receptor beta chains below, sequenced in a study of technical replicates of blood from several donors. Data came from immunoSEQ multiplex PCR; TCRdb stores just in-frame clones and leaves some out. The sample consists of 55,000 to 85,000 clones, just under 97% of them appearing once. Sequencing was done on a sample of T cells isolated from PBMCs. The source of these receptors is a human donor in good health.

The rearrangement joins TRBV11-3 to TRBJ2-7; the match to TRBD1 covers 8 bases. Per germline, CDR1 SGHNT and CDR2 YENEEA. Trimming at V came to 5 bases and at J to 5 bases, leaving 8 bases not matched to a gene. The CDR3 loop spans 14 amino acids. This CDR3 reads CASSRGQAINEQYF. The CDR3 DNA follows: TGTGCCAGCAGCCGGGGACAGGCAATCAACGAGCAGTACTTC. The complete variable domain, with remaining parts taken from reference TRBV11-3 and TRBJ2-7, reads EAGVVQSPRYKIIEKKQPVAFWCNPISGHNTLYWYLQNLGQGPELLIRYENEEAVDDSQLPKDRFSAERLKGVDSTLKIQPAELGDSAVYLCASSRGQAINEQYFGPGTRLTVT.

This CDR3 is CATDTSQETQYF. CDR3 sequence (DNA): TGTGCCACCGACACGTCTCAAGAGACCCAGTACTTC. V gene TRBV28 combines with J gene TRBJ2-5; D remains ambiguous. The CDR3 length is 12 residues. The germline gives CDR1 MDHEN, CDR2 SYDVKM. V lost 10 bases to trimming and J lost 2 bases, with 11 bases between them. Based on the CDR3 plus reference TRBV28 and TRBJ2-5, the full variable domain is DVKVTQSSRYLVKRTGEKVFLECVQDMDHENMFWYRQDPGLGLRLIYFSYDVKMKEKGDIPEGYSVSREKKERFSLILESASTNQTSMYLCATDTSQETQYFGPGTRLLVL.

CDR3 amino acids: CASSPRDNRNSYEQYF. The DNA for the CDR3 is TGTGCCAGCAGCCCCCGGGACAATCGGAATTCCTACGAGCAGTACTTC. The V gene is TRBV14, the J gene TRBJ2-7; tentative D call: TRBD1 (6 bases). Per the germline V gene, CDR1 is SGHDN and CDR2 is FVKESK. The CDR3 sequence is 16 residues long. Trimming took 4 bases from V and 1 from J, leaving 17 bases between them. Together with reference TRBV14 and TRBJ2-7, the CDR3 gives the full variable domain: EAGVTQFPSHSVIEKGQTVTLRCDPISGHDNLYWYRRVMGKEIKFLLHFVKESKQDESGMPNNRFLAERTGGTYSTLKVQPAELEDSGVYFCASSPRDNRNSYEQYFGPGTRLTVT.

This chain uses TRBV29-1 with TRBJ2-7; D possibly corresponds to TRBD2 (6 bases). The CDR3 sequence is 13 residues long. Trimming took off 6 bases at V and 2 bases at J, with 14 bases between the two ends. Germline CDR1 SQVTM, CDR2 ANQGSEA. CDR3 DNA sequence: TGCAGCGTGACCGGGACTGGAACCTACGAGCAGTACTTC. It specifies CSVTGTGTYEQYF.

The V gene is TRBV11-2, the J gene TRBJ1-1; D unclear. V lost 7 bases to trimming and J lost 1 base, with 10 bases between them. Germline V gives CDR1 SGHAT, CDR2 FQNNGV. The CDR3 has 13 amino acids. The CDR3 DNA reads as TGTGCCAGCAACGCACGGTCGAACACTGAAGCTTTCTTT. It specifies CASNARSNTEAFF.

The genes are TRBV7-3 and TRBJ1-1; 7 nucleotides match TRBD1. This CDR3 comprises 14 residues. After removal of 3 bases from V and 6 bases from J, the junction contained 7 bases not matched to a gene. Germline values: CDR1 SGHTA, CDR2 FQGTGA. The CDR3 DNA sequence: TGTGCCAGCAGCTTCCAACAGGGGTCCGCTGAAGCTTTCTTT. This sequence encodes CASSFQQGSAEAFF. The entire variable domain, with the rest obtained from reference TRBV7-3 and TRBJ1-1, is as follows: GAGVSQTPSNKVTEKGKYVELRCDPISGHTALYWYRQSLGQGPEFLIYFQGTGAADDSGLPNDRFFAVRPEGSVSTLKIQRTERGDSAVYLCASSFQQGSAEAFFGQGTRLTVV.

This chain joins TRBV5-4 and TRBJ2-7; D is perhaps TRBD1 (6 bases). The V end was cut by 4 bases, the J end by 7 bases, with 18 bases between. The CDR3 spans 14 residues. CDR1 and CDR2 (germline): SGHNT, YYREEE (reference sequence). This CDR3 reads CASSLDTGSEEQYF. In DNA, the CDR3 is TGTGCCAGCAGCCTCGATACAGGGAGTGAGGAGCAGTACTTC.

Here the CDR3 reads CASSRSSGRRNEQFF. CDR3 nucleotide sequence: TGTGCCAGCTCGCGTTCTAGCGGGAGGAGGAATGAGCAGTTCTTC. The chain links TRBV18 to TRBJ2-1; 11 positions match TRBD2. CDR3 length equals 15 residues. The germline gives CDR1 KGHSH, CDR2 LQKENI. The V and J ends lost 6 bases and 7 bases, in that order; junction bases with no gene match: 8.

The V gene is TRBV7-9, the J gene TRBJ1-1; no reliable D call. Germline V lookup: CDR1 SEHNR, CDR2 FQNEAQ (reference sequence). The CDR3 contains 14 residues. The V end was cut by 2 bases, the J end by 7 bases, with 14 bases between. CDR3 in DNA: TGTGCCAGCAGCTTAATGGGAGTGACGCATGAAGCTTTCTTT. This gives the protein CASSLMGVTHEAFF.

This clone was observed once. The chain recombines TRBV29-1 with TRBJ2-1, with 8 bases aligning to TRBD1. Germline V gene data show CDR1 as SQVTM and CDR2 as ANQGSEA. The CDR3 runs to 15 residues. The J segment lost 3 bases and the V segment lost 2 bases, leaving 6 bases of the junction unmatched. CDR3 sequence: CSVEYPGGDYNEQFF. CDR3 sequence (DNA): TGCAGCGTTGAATATCCAGGGGGCGACTACAATGAGCAGTTCTTC.

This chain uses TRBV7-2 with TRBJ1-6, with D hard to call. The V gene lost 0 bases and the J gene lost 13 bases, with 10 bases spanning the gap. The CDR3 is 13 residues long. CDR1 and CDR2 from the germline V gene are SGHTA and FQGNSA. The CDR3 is CASSLAPYSPLHF. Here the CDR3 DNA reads TGTGCCAGCAGCTTAGCCCCTTATAGCCCCCTCCACTTT. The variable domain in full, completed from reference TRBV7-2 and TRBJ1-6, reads GAGVSQSPSNKVTEKGKDVELRCDPISGHTALYWYRQSLGQGLEFLIYFQGNSAPDKSGLPSDRFSAERTGGSVSTLTIQRTQQEDSAVYLCASSLAPYSPLHFGNGTRLTVT.

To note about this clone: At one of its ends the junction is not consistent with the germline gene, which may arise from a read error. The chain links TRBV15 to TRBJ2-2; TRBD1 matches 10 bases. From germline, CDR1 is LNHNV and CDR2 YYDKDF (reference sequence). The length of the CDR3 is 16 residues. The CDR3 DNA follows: TGTGCCACCACCAGAATGGGACAGGGGTACACCGGGGAGCTGTTTTTT. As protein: CATTRMGQGYTGELFF.

The CDR3 sequence is CASSSDSNEQFF. The CDR3 bases are TGTGCCAGCTCGTCGGACAGTAATGAGCAGTTCTTC. This chain connects TRBV18 to TRBJ2-1, with D perhaps matching TRBD1 (6 bases). The germline CDR1 and CDR2 sequences are KGHSH and LQKENI. V lost 6 bases, J lost 7 bases, and 10 bases lay in between. The CDR3 is 12 residues long.

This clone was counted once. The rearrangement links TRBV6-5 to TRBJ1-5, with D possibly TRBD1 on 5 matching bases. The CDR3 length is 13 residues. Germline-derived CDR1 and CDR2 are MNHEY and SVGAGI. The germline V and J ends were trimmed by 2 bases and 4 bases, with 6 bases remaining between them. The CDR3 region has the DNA TGTGCCAGCAGTTACGACAGAAATCAGCCCCAGCATTTT. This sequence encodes CASSYDRNQPQHF.

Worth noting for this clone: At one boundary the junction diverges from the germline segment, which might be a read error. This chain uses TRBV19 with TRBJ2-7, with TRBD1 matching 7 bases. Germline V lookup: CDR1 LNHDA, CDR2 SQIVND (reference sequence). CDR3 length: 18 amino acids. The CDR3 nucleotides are TGTGCCAGTAGTAAAGTCCGGGACAGTCATGCGGGCTCCCACGAGCAGTACTTC. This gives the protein CASSKVRDSHAGSHEQYF.

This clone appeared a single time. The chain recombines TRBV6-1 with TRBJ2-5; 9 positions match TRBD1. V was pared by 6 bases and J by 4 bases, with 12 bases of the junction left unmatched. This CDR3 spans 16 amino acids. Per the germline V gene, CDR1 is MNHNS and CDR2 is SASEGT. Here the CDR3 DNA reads TGTGCCAGCAGAGAACCGGACAGGGGTGGGGGAGAGACCCAGTACTTC. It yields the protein CASREPDRGGGETQYF.

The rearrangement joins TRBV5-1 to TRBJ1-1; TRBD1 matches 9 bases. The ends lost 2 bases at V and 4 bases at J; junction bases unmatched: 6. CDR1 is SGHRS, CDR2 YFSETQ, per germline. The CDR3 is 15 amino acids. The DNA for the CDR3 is TGCGCCAGCAGCTTACAGGGGGCCAAGGGCACTGAAGCTTTCTTT. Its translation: CASSLQGAKGTEAFF.

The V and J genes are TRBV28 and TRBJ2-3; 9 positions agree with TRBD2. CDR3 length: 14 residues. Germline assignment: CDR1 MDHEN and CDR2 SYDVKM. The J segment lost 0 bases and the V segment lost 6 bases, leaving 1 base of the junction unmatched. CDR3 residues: CASRSGGSTDTQYF. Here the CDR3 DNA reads TGTGCCAGCAGGAGCGGGGGGAGCACAGATACGCAGTATTTT.

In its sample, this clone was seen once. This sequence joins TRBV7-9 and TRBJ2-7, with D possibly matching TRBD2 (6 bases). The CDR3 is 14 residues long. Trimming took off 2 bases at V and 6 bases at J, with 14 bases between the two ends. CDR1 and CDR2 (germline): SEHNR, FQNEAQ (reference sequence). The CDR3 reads CASSLNTEGLEQYF. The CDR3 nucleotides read TGTGCCAGCAGCTTAAACACGGAGGGCCTCGAGCAGTACTTC.

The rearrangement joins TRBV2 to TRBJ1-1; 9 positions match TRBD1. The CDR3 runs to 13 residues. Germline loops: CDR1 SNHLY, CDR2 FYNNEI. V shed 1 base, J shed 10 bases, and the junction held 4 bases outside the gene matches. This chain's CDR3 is CASSEEGTGIAFF. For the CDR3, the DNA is TGTGCCAGCAGTGAAGAGGGGACAGGGATAGCTTTCTTT. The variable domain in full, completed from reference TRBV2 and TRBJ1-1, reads EPEVTQTPSHQVTQMGQEVILRCVPISNHLYFYWYRQILGQKVEFLVSFYNNEISEKSEIFDDQFSVERPDGSNFTLKIRSTKLEDSAMYFCASSEEGTGIAFFGQGTRLTVV.

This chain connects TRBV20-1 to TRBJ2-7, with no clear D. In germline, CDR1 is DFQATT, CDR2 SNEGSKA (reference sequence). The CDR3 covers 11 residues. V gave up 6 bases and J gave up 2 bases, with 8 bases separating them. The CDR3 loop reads CSAQHAYEQYF. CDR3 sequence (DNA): TGCAGTGCCCAACACGCCTACGAGCAGTACTTC.